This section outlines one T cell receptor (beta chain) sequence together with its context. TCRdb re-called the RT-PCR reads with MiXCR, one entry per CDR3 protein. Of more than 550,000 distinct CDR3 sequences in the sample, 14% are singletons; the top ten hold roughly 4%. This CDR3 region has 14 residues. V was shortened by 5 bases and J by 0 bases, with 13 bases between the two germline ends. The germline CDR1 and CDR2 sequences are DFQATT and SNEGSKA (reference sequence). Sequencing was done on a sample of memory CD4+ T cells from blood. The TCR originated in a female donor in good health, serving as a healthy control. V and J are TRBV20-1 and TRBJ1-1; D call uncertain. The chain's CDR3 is CSADSDGLNTEAFF. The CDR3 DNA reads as TGCAGTGCTGATTCAGACGGTCTGAACACTGAAGCTTTCTTT.